The sequence of this T cell receptor (beta chain) was determined in a study of blood T cells in healthy people across ages (dated by TCRdb to about 2015). The study in broad terms: Template switching captured roughly one uniquely barcoded TCR beta cDNA molecule per two T cells in model experiments. Using deep sequencing normalized with unique cDNA molecular identifiers, the study measured how TCR beta repertoire diversity changes with age. The donors were divided into four age groups: young (average 16 years), middle-aged (approximately 41), aged (roughly 66) and long-lived (about 90). To avoid experimental bias, donors of different ages were distributed randomly across sequencing lanes. Using the same blood draw, the study looked at two additional independent replicas of 1 million unique cDNA reads for two donors, one aged 18 to 30 and the other aged 80 or older.

This clonotype was detected a few times. Its antigen target is currently unknown. One base away there is no much larger clone; base qualities are not given. V was cut back by 5 bases and J by 4 bases, leaving a gap of 11 bases between them. The CDR3 runs 13 residues from the cysteine to the phenylalanine. The DNA shown is the 39-base CDR3, in frame from base 1. Reading the germline V gene gives CDR1 SGHTA and CDR2 FQGTGA. The roughly 42 donors, aged about 6 to 100 years, were systemically healthy Caucasian individuals from Russia. Ten milliliters of peripheral blood were drawn from each donor into EDTA-treated Vacutainer tubes. Ficoll-Paque density-gradient centrifugation was used to isolate PBMCs, with at least 7 million obtained per sample. Trizol reagent was used to extract total RNA from the PBMCs, yielding at least 6 micrograms per sample. The percentages of naive CD45RAhigh/CD27high T cells were determined by flow cytometry on a PBMC aliquot from every donor.

The method was 5' RACE. Sequencing took place on an Illumina HiSeq 2500. The second PCR ran for roughly 7 to 11 cycles and used a J-beta primer mix along with a sample-barcoded 5' primer. A unique molecular identifier was introduced onto each TCR beta cDNA molecule by a template-switch 5' adaptor carrying 12 random nucleotides. At least 3 million CDR3-containing paired-end reads were obtained from each sample. The Mint cDNA synthesis kit, primed by a TRBC-specific oligonucleotide, was used to synthesize first-strand cDNA from all RNA. All cDNA was treated with uracil-DNA glycosylase and then went through a first 18-cycle PCR with the universal primers M1SS and BC2_uni_R. The authors processed their data as follows. For normalization, 1 million high-quality reads, each with a distinct molecular identifier, were randomly selected from each sample. Instead of being binned into consensus sequences, reads with shared molecular identifiers were discarded. MiTCR, set to a Q25 quality threshold and the strictest error-elimination algorithm, was used for CDR3 identification, clonotype clustering and error correction. A nonparametric unseen species model with Euler transformation was used to estimate a lower bound on total TCR beta diversity. TCRdb handled the public reads itself, with Q25 trimming in fastp and clone calling in MiXCR, and kept productive beta chains. Rows matching on CDR3 protein sequence are summarized as one entry with the most common DNA and genes. TCRdb's processing, not the study's, gives the V and J calls here. Counted in this sample were 700,000 to 800,000 distinct CDR3 sequences; around 46% of them appeared once. The ten largest clones capture more than 20% of the sample.

Overall results and qualifications from the work: Compared with the aged group, more naive CD4+ T cells, fewer expanded clones and increased TCR diversity were shown by the long-lived group, suggesting age selection. Observed TCR beta diversity per million T cells fell roughly linearly with age, and a significant reduction was already apparent by age around 39. The CMV infection status of donors was not known, potentially confounding age-related changes in expanded clonotypes. Estimates of total diversity based on one million sequenced T cells were regarded as lower bounds and as underestimates. There was a strong correlation between observed TCR beta diversity and the percentage of naive T cells measured by flow cytometry. Since profiling was done on bulk unsorted PBMCs, naive and antigen-experienced compartments could not be conclusively compared.

This receptor was identified in a woman aged 60-70 years in good health. The chain is encoded by TRBV7-3 joined to TRBJ2-5, with no confidently assigned D gene. Sequenced: blood. For the CDR3, the sequence is CASSPSMGETQYF. The DNA reads as follows: TGTGCCAGCAGCCCATCTATGGGAGAGACCCAGTACTTC.